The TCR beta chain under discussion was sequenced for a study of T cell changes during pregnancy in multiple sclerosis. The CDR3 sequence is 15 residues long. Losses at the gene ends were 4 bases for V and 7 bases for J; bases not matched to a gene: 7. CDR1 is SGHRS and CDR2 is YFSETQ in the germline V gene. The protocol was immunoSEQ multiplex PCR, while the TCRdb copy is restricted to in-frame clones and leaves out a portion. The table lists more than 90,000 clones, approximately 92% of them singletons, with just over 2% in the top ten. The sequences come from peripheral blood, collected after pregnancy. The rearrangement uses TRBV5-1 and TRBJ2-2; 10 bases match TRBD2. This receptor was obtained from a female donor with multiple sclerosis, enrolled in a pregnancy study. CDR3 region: CASSPLAGEIGELFF. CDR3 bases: TGCGCCAGCAGCCCTCTAGCGGGAGAAATCGGGGAGCTGTTTTTT.